This T cell receptor (beta chain) was retrieved from a study of blood T cell repertoires in COVID-19 (dated by TCRdb to the early 2020s). As for the study more broadly: The collaborator samples originated in the United States, Italy and Spain and spanned the acute and convalescent phases of COVID-19. The prospective study material was composed of cDNA or gDNA derived from T cells, B-cell-depleted T cells, or PBMCs. The samples were drawn from the first 160 participants of the ongoing ImmuneRACE study and from 1,254 subjects provided by 6 global collaborators. HLA class I and class II types, where available, came from metadata supplied by the sample provider rather than from assay-based typing. The dataset comprised deeply sampled blood TCRbeta repertoires from subjects exposed to, actively infected with, or recovered from COVID-19. The sample metadata nearly always contained a de-identified subject ID, COVID-19 status, age in years and sex. The repertoires were released in a freely available public database meant as a resource for research on the immune response to SARS-CoV-2.

V is cut by 5 bases and J by 0 bases, and the space between the germline ends is 17 bases. The CDR3 goes from the cysteine to the phenylalanine over 18 residues. Of the read, only the CDR3 DNA is kept; its 54 bases are in frame from base 1. For CDR1 and CDR2, the germline V gene (reference sequence) lists SEHNR and FQNEAQ. In the case of this clone: Which antigen it targets is not known. No much larger clone is present one base from it, and per-base qualities are unavailable.

Each collaborating institution followed its own protocols to collect whole blood in K2EDTA tubes. For TCRbeta analysis, collaborators shipped samples in one of three forms: frozen whole blood, isolated PBMCs, or DNA extracted from either of those sample types. Overall results and qualifications from the work: How much clinical and demographic metadata was included differed by source and by participant, and the metadata was provided uncurated.

TCRbeta CDR3 regions were amplified from genomic DNA by means of the immunoSEQ Assay, a bias-controlled multiplex PCR. On the authors' methods: The number of nucleated cells in each sample was estimated by amplification of reference gene primers within the assay. To quantify the absolute abundance of each unique TCRbeta CDR3 rearrangement, sequence reads were collapsed and filtered. For each sample, productive Simpson clonality was calculated as the square root of Simpson's diversity index over productive rearrangements. Not all clones reach the TCRdb copy of this immuneACCESS table, which keeps in-frame sequences only. Checked studies attribute under half of the gap to unresolved V genes and leave the rest unexplained. The DNA gave D and trimming, while V, J and clone size come from that table. Counted in this sample were approximately 250,000 clones; around 86% of them appeared once. Approximately 4% of the sample is in the top ten clones.

The rearranged chain carries TRBV7-9 and TRBJ2-6; no D segment can be confidently identified. The sequencing sample was made of peripheral blood. This receptor was identified in a man aged 18 to 35 with active or convalescent COVID-19. The nucleotide sequence is given as TGTGCCAGCAGCAACCACCCCTCCCGGAGCTCTGGGGCCAACGTCCTGACTTTC. It encodes CASSNHPSRSSGANVLTF.